Below are 15 T cell receptor beta chains sequenced from a single sample in a study of T cells in Graves' hyperthyroidism and ophthalmopathy. TCR beta CDR3 regions were amplified from RNA. HTBI primers were employed in a first-round RT-PCR of the TCR CDR3. TCRdb itself ran the multiplex PCR reads through MiXCR, one entry per CDR3 protein. Found here are 600,000 to 800,000 distinct CDR3 sequences, approximately 36% of them singletons; the top ten hold roughly 30%. The sequencing input was blood. These receptors all stem from a woman in her forties with Graves' hyperthyroidism.

The rearrangement links TRBV7-2 to TRBJ2-7; TRBD1 agrees at 9 bases. The J segment lost 6 bases and the V segment lost 4 bases, leaving 10 bases of the junction unmatched. The germline gives CDR1 SGHTA, CDR2 FQGNSA. This CDR3 is 15 amino acids long. This CDR3 is CASSSRGQGAGEQYF. The DNA of the CDR3 is TGTGCCAGCAGCTCAAGGGGACAGGGAGCCGGCGAGCAGTACTTC.

The CDR3 region is CASSQARTGIPGELFF. DNA of the CDR3: TGTGCCAGCAGCCAAGCAAGGACAGGGATCCCCGGGGAGCTGTTTTTT. This rearrangement joins TRBV6-1 to TRBJ2-2; 8 nucleotides match TRBD1. After removal of 6 bases from V and 6 bases from J, the junction contained 12 bases not matched to a gene. The germline CDR1 and CDR2 sequences are MNHNS and SASEGT. This CDR3 comprises 16 residues.

This clonotype was detected only a few times. V usage is TRBV7-2 and J usage is TRBJ2-7; weak D call: TRBD2 (6 bases). This CDR3 contains 15 residues. In germline, CDR1 is SGHTA, CDR2 FQGNSA. The V end lost 5 bases, the J end lost 7 bases, and 21 bases lay between the germline ends. The CDR3 DNA reads TGTGCCAGCAGCCCCCACCGGGACTCAGTTGGGGAGCAGTACTTC. The encoded protein is CASSPHRDSVGEQYF.

This clonotype was observed a handful of times. The V and J genes are TRBV5-1 and TRBJ2-5, with D perhaps given as TRBD1 or TRBD2 (5 bases each). Germline V gene data show CDR1 as SGHRS and CDR2 as YFSETQ. The CDR3 covers 15 residues. V was clipped by 6 bases and J by 5 bases, with 20 bases between them. CDR3 sequence reads: CASTYNGAMAETQYF. As DNA, the CDR3 is TGCGCCAGCACCTACAACGGGGCTATGGCGGAGACCCAGTACTTC.

The V call is TRBV19, the J call TRBJ2-1; TRBD2 matches 8 bases. CDR1 LNHDA and CDR2 SQIVND come from the germline V gene (reference sequence). The CDR3 contains 13 residues. V was clipped by 10 bases and J by 6 bases; unmatched bases: 8. The CDR3 DNA follows: TGTGCCATTACCGGGACTAGTTCCAATGAGCAGTTCTTC. It is translated as CAITGTSSNEQFF.

This rearrangement joins TRBV5-6 to TRBJ2-2; D is ambiguous. CDR1 and CDR2 (germline): SGHDT, YYEEEE. V shed 5 bases and J shed 7 bases, with 9 bases lying between them. The CDR3 contains 12 residues. CDR3 protein: CASRLSYGELFF. In DNA form, the CDR3 reads TGTGCCAGCAGGTTATCCTACGGGGAGCTGTTTTTT.

This clonotype was observed at least ten times. CDR3: CAISESGPLSNQPQHF. CDR3 nucleotide sequence: TGTGCCATCAGTGAGTCGGGGCCACTTAGCAATCAGCCCCAGCATTTT. The chain combines TRBV10-3 with TRBJ1-5, with D possibly matching TRBD1 (5 bases). Germline CDR1 reads ENHRY; CDR2 reads SYGVKD. Trimming stripped 0 bases from V and 0 bases from J, with 9 bases between. The CDR3 is 16 residues long.

This clonotype was counted ten times or more. The chain uses TRBV7-2 and TRBJ2-7; TRBD1 matches at 8 bases. J gave up 5 bases and V 2 bases, and 8 bases lay outside the gene matches. Germline values: CDR1 SGHTA, CDR2 FQGNSA. CDR3 length: 15 amino acids. The CDR3 DNA is TGTGCCAGCAGCTTACGGCAGGGGGCAAAAGACGAGCAGTACTTC. Encoded protein: CASSLRQGAKDEQYF.

This clonotype was seen a handful of times. The chain recombines TRBV2 with TRBJ1-4; 7 bases map to TRBD1. V gave up 6 bases and J gave up 0 bases; unmatched junction bases: 7. The germline V gene has CDR1 SNHLY and CDR2 FYNNEI. The length of the CDR3 is 16 residues. As DNA, the CDR3 is TGTGCCAGCAGCTCATATACAGGGGCAACTAATGAAAAACTGTTTTTT. Its protein product is CASSSYTGATNEKLFF.

At least ten counts were recorded for this clonotype. The V call is TRBV29-1, the J call TRBJ1-3; D unclear. Trimming removed 7 bases from V and 0 bases from J, with 4 bases in between. This CDR3 comprises 11 residues. The germline gives CDR1 SQVTM, CDR2 ANQGSEA. CDR3 in DNA: TGCAGCGCAGGCTCTGGAAACACCATATATTTT. Amino acid sequence: CSAGSGNTIYF.

This clonotype came up many times. The chain has TRBV4-2 and TRBJ2-7, with D possibly TRBD2 on 5 matching bases. This CDR3 contains 13 residues. V was pared by 4 bases and J by 5 bases, with 12 bases between. CDR1 is LGHNA, CDR2 YNFKEQ, per germline. CDR3 in amino acids: CASSRYFGDEQYF. CDR3 coding DNA: TGTGCCAGCAGCCGATACTTCGGGGACGAGCAGTACTTC.

The rearrangement uses TRBV10-2 and TRBJ2-6; the D gene could be TRBD1 or TRBD2 (5 bases each). The CDR3 has 18 amino acids. V lost 5 bases and J lost 2, with 19 bases in between. Germline-derived CDR1 and CDR2 are WSHSY and SAAADI. This chain's CDR3 is CASSPISAGSAGANVLTF. Here the CDR3 DNA reads TGCGCCAGCAGTCCGATCTCGGCAGGGAGCGCTGGGGCCAACGTCCTGACTTTC.

The chain has TRBV19 and TRBJ1-2, with 9 bases fitting TRBD1. The length of the CDR3 is 16 residues. The germline CDR1 and CDR2 sequences are LNHDA and SQIVND (reference sequence). With 4 bases clipped from V and 5 bases from J, the junction kept 11 bases outside the gene matches. The CDR3 nucleotides read TGTGCCAGTAGTACCCTCCCCGGACAGGGGACGTATGGCTACACCTTC. Protein product: CASSTLPGQGTYGYTF. The full variable domain, with the rest looked up from reference TRBV19 and TRBJ1-2, is DGGITQSPKYLFRKEGQNVTLSCEQNLNHDAMYWYRQDPGQGLRLIYYSQIVNDFQKGDIAEGYSVSREKKESFPLTVTSAQKNPTAFYLCASSTLPGQGTYGYTFGSGTRLTVV.

The chain has TRBV10-3 and TRBJ2-3; TRBD2 is a possible D gene (6 bases). CDR1 and CDR2 (germline): ENHRY, SYGVKD. The ends were cut back, 10 bases at V and 6 bases at J, with 17 bases in the middle. The CDR3 runs 13 residues. The CDR3 spells CATLMGGTDTQYF. In DNA form, the CDR3 reads TGTGCCACCCTTATGGGGGGAACGGATACGCAGTATTTT.

This rearrangement joins TRBV7-9 to TRBJ2-5; D possibly uses TRBD1 or TRBD2 (5 bases each). Per germline, CDR1 SEHNR and CDR2 FQNEAQ (reference sequence). V shed 6 bases and J shed 7 bases, with 12 bases lying between them. The CDR3 covers 12 residues. CDR3 in DNA: TGTGCCAGCAGTGAGGGGTTTGGGACCCAGTACTTC. Amino acid sequence: CASSEGFGTQYF. Drawing the rest from reference TRBV7-9 and TRBJ2-5, the complete variable domain is DTGVSQNPRHKITKRGQNVTFRCDPISEHNRLYWYRQTLGQGPEFLTYFQNEAQLEKSRLLSDRFSAERPKGSFSTLEIQRTEQGDSAMYLCASSEGFGTQYFGPGTRLLVL.